Given below is one T cell receptor beta chain in context. The antigen is undetermined. The data are from a study of T cell repertoires in cytomegalovirus infection. Study background: Both CMV infection and a matching HLA type were indicated by public TCR beta signatures.

TCRdb re-called the reads with MiXCR, one entry per CDR3 protein. Of hundreds of thousands of distinct CDR3 sequences in the sample, 30% to 40% were seen once. Germline assignment: CDR1 SGHAT and CDR2 FQNNGV. With 5 bases clipped from V and 4 bases from J, the junction kept 13 bases outside the gene matches. There are 17 residues in the CDR3. This chain connects TRBV11-2 to TRBJ2-3; TRBD2 matches 9 bases. This material consisted of cultured PBMCs, taken from culture after CMV antigen stimulation. This TCR came from a human donor in good health (CMV status not recorded). Some clones in this sample may be carry-over from other donors' samples. This chain's CDR3 is CASSRPVTSGRSDTQYF. The CDR3, as DNA: TGTGCCAGCAGCCGCCCTGTCACTAGCGGGCGTTCAGATACGCAGTATTTT.